The 8 T cell receptor beta chains listed next were all sequenced from one sample in a study of CD8+ T cells in alopecia areata. Regarding treatment: oral pan-JAK inhibitor, 5-10 mg twice daily. Extraction and reverse transcription of RNA yielded cDNA as the sequencing template. Profiling relied on immunoSEQ multiplex PCR, and the TCRdb table lists in-frame clones only, not all of them. The top ten hold around 13% of the sample, which has 150,000 to 200,000 clones, roughly 61% seen once. The starting material was CD8+ T cells sorted from blood, obtained at week 24, from a patient treated with tofacitinib. The receptors were sampled from a human donor with alopecia areata.

This rearrangement joins TRBV29-1 to TRBJ2-1; weak D call: TRBD2 (5 bases). The CDR3 has 15 residues. Trimming cost V 1 base and J 3 bases, with 13 bases left between them. CDR1 is SQVTM, CDR2 ANQGSEA, per germline. CDR3 coding DNA: TGCAGCGTTGAAGTCATCCGGGAAGTCTACAATGAGCAGTTCTTC. It encodes CSVEVIREVYNEQFF.

CDR3 sequence (DNA): TGTGCCAGCAGTCCTTACGCCAGTAAAGAGACCCAGTACTTC. Translation: CASSPYASKETQYF. The chain joins TRBV7-9 to TRBJ2-5; no clear D. The V end was cut by 6 bases, the J end by 3 bases, with 14 bases between. CDR1 SEHNR and CDR2 FQNEAQ come from the germline V gene (reference sequence). The CDR3 consists of 14 residues.

This chain connects TRBV7-9 to TRBJ1-1; the D is unclear. Germline V gene lookup returns CDR1 SEHNR and CDR2 FQNEAQ (reference sequence). The CDR3 sequence is 10 residues long. V was clipped by 3 bases and J by 7 bases, with 3 bases between them. CDR3 nucleotides: TGTGCCAGCAGCTTTGTTGAAGCTTTCTTT. Residues: CASSFVEAFF.

The V and J genes are TRBV2 and TRBJ1-5, with D unresolved. The CDR3 is 14 residues long. Germline values: CDR1 SNHLY, CDR2 FYNNEI. V lost 3 bases and J 6 bases, leaving 12 bases between the germline ends. For the CDR3, the DNA is TGTGCCAGCAGTGAGGACTTACCGGGTCAGCCCCAGCATTTT. It codes for CASSEDLPGQPQHF.

The V and J genes are TRBV4-1 and TRBJ1-5; D unresolved. Germline V gene data show CDR1 as MGHRA and CDR2 as YSYEKL. This CDR3 spans 13 amino acids. The V gene lost 0 bases and the J gene lost 7 bases, with 7 bases spanning the gap. CDR3 loop: CASSQDQEQPQHF. The CDR3 nucleotides read TGCGCCAGCAGCCAAGATCAAGAACAGCCCCAGCATTTT.

This rearrangement joins TRBV7-7 to TRBJ2-2; D gene ambiguous. Germline CDR1 SSHAT, CDR2 FNYEAQ (reference sequence). V lost 3 bases and J lost 2, with 4 bases in between. The CDR3 loop spans 13 amino acids. The CDR3 here is CASSFFNTGELFF. The CDR3 nucleotides are TGTGCCAGCAGCTTTTTCAACACCGGGGAGCTGTTTTTT.

V and J are TRBV6-5 and TRBJ2-7, with a possible D match to TRBD2 (6 bases). Germline CDR1 is MNHEY and CDR2 is SVGAGI. The CDR3 is made up of 16 amino acids. Trimming removed 3 bases at V and 0 bases at J, with 15 bases between. The DNA for the CDR3 is TGTGCCAGCAGTTATGGCCTAGCGACCTACTCCTACGAGCAGTACTTC. It yields the protein CASSYGLATYSYEQYF.

This clone was observed a handful of times. The rearrangement links TRBV19 to TRBJ2-7; D unclear. Per the germline V gene, CDR1 is LNHDA and CDR2 is SQIVND (reference sequence). V was pared by 0 bases and J by 0 bases, with 3 bases between. The CDR3 runs to 13 residues. CDR3 sequence: CASSIDISYEQYF. Written as DNA, the CDR3 is TGTGCCAGTAGTATAGACATCTCCTACGAGCAGTACTTC.